Listed below are T cell receptor beta chains from one sample, sequenced in a study of T cell repertoires in cytomegalovirus infection. MiXCR was run by TCRdb on the reads, yielding one entry per CDR3 protein. The sample gives about 330,000 distinct CDR3 sequences, more than 8% of which show up once; about 4.5% is in the top ten. The sample was PBMCs. These receptors all stem from a human donor in good health (CMV status not recorded). Some clones in this sample may be carry-over from other donors' samples. The CDR3 runs from the conserved cysteine through the conserved F or W. The order of the fields is CDR3 length, J gene, V gene, clone size, D gene, CDR3 protein, CDR3 DNA. The D gene is left open where the match is weak. Size is omitted from some rows. Given values are once, few, many or a class for expanded clones.

cdr3_length: 17
j_call: TRBJ1-3
v_call: TRBV28
clone_size: .
d_call: .
cdr3_aa: CASSPLLPLDSGNTIYF
cdr3_nt: TGTGCCAGCAGTCCCCTACTCCCGCTAGACTCTGGAAACACCATATATTTT

cdr3_length: 13
j_call: TRBJ1-2
v_call: TRBV29-1
clone_size: many
d_call: .
cdr3_aa: CSGGMDNNYGYTF
cdr3_nt: TGCAGCGGTGGAATGGACAATAACTATGGCTACACCTTC

cdr3_length: 15
j_call: TRBJ1-4
v_call: TRBV7-9
clone_size: .
d_call: .
cdr3_aa: CASSSGPSTNEKLFF
cdr3_nt: TGTGCCAGCAGCTCCGGGCCAAGCACTAATGAAAAACTGTTTTTT

cdr3_length: 15
j_call: TRBJ1-1
v_call: TRBV15
clone_size: .
d_call: TRBD1
cdr3_aa: CATSREDRGNTEAFF
cdr3_nt: TGTGCCACCAGCAGAGAGGACAGGGGGAACACTGAAGCTTTCTTT

cdr3_length: 15
j_call: TRBJ2-1
v_call: TRBV28
clone_size: .
d_call: .
cdr3_aa: CASTLPGQIYNEQFF
cdr3_nt: TGTGCCAGCACACTTCCGGGACAAATCTACAATGAGCAGTTCTTC

cdr3_length: 15
j_call: TRBJ2-7
v_call: TRBV7-2
clone_size: few
d_call: TRBD1
cdr3_aa: CASSLAGQGFYEQYF
cdr3_nt: TGTGCCAGCAGCTTAGCAGGACAGGGGTTCTACGAGCAGTACTTC

cdr3_length: 12
j_call: TRBJ1-2
v_call: TRBV7-9
clone_size: many
d_call: .
cdr3_aa: CASSFADYGYTF
cdr3_nt: TGTGCCAGCAGCTTTGCAGATTATGGCTACACCTTC

cdr3_length: 13
j_call: TRBJ2-7
v_call: TRBV7-2
clone_size: many
d_call: .
cdr3_aa: CASSFGGAYEQYF
cdr3_nt: TGTGCCAGCAGCTTCGGCGGAGCCTACGAGCAGTACTTC

cdr3_length: 16
j_call: TRBJ2-1
v_call: TRBV18
clone_size: many
d_call: .
cdr3_aa: CASSPEVGFSYNEQFF
cdr3_nt: TGTGCCAGCTCACCCGAAGTGGGGTTTTCCTACAATGAGCAGTTCTTC

cdr3_length: 13
j_call: TRBJ2-7
v_call: TRBV2
clone_size: many
d_call: .
cdr3_aa: CASRGTFSYEQYF
cdr3_nt: TGTGCCAGCAGGGGCACCTTCTCCTACGAGCAGTACTTC

cdr3_length: 14
j_call: TRBJ2-7
v_call: TRBV7-2
clone_size: many
d_call: .
cdr3_aa: CASSLEINLGEQYF
cdr3_nt: TGTGCCAGCAGCTTAGAGATTAATTTGGGCGAGCAGTACTTC

cdr3_length: 15
j_call: TRBJ1-2
v_call: TRBV7-7
clone_size: few
d_call: .
cdr3_aa: CASSLARRGENGYTF
cdr3_nt: TGTGCCAGCAGCTTAGCGCGAAGGGGCGAAAATGGCTACACCTTC

cdr3_length: 15
j_call: TRBJ1-2
v_call: TRBV7-9
clone_size: .
d_call: TRBD1
cdr3_aa: CASSLKLGQGYGYTF
cdr3_nt: TGTGCCAGCAGCTTAAAGTTAGGACAGGGGTATGGCTACACCTTC

cdr3_length: 16
j_call: TRBJ2-5
v_call: TRBV11-2
clone_size: .
d_call: TRBD1
cdr3_aa: CASRRPGQGARETQYF
cdr3_nt: TGTGCCAGCAGGCGACCGGGACAGGGGGCGCGGGAGACCCAGTACTTC

cdr3_length: 12
j_call: TRBJ1-1
v_call: TRBV7-4
clone_size: many
d_call: .
cdr3_aa: CASSPGRTEAFF
cdr3_nt: TGTGCCAGCAGCCCGGGACGGACTGAAGCTTTCTTT

cdr3_length: 16
j_call: TRBJ1-1
v_call: TRBV7-2
clone_size: .
d_call: .
cdr3_aa: CASSLLRGQGNTEAFF
cdr3_nt: TGTGCCAGCAGCTTATTGCGGGGTCAGGGGAACACTGAAGCTTTCTTT

cdr3_length: 17
j_call: TRBJ2-5
v_call: TRBV28
clone_size: .
d_call: TRBD2
cdr3_aa: CASSPGGAGGRQETQYF
cdr3_nt: TGTGCCAGCAGTCCGGGCGGGGCGGGGGGGAGACAAGAGACCCAGTACTTC

cdr3_length: 15
j_call: TRBJ2-1
v_call: TRBV29-1
clone_size: many
d_call: TRBD2
cdr3_aa: CSVERTSGRSNEQFF
cdr3_nt: TGCAGCGTTGAGAGGACTAGCGGGAGGAGCAATGAGCAGTTCTTC

cdr3_length: 14
j_call: TRBJ1-1
v_call: TRBV6-5
clone_size: .
d_call: TRBD1
cdr3_aa: CASSYSAGGPKAFF
cdr3_nt: TGTGCCAGCAGTTACTCGGCAGGGGGCCCAAAAGCTTTCTTT

cdr3_length: 15
j_call: TRBJ2-3
v_call: TRBV7-2
clone_size: many
d_call: .
cdr3_aa: CASSLVAGGTDTQYF
cdr3_nt: TGTGCCAGCAGCTTAGTGGCAGGGGGCACAGATACGCAGTATTTT

cdr3_length: 18
j_call: TRBJ1-3
v_call: TRBV7-9
clone_size: few
d_call: TRBD1
cdr3_aa: CASSPGSFTGTVGNTIYF
cdr3_nt: TGTGCCAGCAGCCCTGGCTCTTTCACCGGGACAGTTGGAAACACCATATATTTT

cdr3_length: 15
j_call: TRBJ2-7
v_call: TRBV4-2
clone_size: few
d_call: TRBD2
cdr3_aa: CASSQDGREGFEQYF
cdr3_nt: TGTGCCAGCAGCCAAGATGGGCGGGAGGGGTTCGAGCAGTACTTC

cdr3_length: 16
j_call: TRBJ2-5
v_call: TRBV10-3
clone_size: few
d_call: .
cdr3_aa: CAISEGILETQETQYF
cdr3_nt: TGTGCCATCAGTGAGGGGATTCTCGAAACTCAAGAGACCCAGTACTTC

cdr3_length: 11
j_call: TRBJ2-7
v_call: TRBV20-1
clone_size: few
d_call: .
cdr3_aa: CSASREYEQYF
cdr3_nt: TGCAGTGCTAGTAGGGAATACGAGCAGTACTTC

cdr3_length: 11
j_call: TRBJ1-1
v_call: TRBV29-1
clone_size: .
d_call: .
cdr3_aa: CSVGKNTEAFF
cdr3_nt: TGCAGCGTTGGTAAGAACACTGAAGCTTTCTTT

cdr3_length: 17
j_call: TRBJ1-1
v_call: TRBV7-8
clone_size: many
d_call: .
cdr3_aa: CASSLAGARGQNTEAFF
cdr3_nt: TGTGCCAGCAGCTTAGCGGGGGCGCGGGGTCAGAACACTGAAGCTTTCTTT

cdr3_length: 15
j_call: TRBJ2-3
v_call: TRBV7-2
clone_size: many
d_call: TRBD2
cdr3_aa: CASSLGAGGSDTQYF
cdr3_nt: TGTGCCAGCAGCTTAGGAGCGGGAGGGTCAGATACGCAGTATTTT

cdr3_length: 19
j_call: TRBJ2-2
v_call: TRBV7-2
clone_size: many
d_call: TRBD2
cdr3_aa: CASSYRPGLAGENTGELFF
cdr3_nt: TGTGCCAGCAGCTACCGGCCGGGACTAGCGGGGGAGAACACCGGGGAGCTGTTTTTT

cdr3_length: 16
j_call: TRBJ2-1
v_call: TRBV12-3/TRBV12-4
clone_size: .
d_call: TRBD1
cdr3_aa: CASSPNRGQGGNEQFF
cdr3_nt: TGTGCCAGCAGCCCAAACCGGGGACAGGGAGGCAATGAGCAGTTCTTC

cdr3_length: 16
j_call: TRBJ1-2
v_call: TRBV29-1
clone_size: many
d_call: TRBD1
cdr3_aa: CSAVLPSTGRVYGYTF
cdr3_nt: TGCAGCGCCGTTCTACCCTCGACAGGGAGGGTCTATGGCTACACCTTC

cdr3_length: 12
j_call: TRBJ2-7
v_call: TRBV28
clone_size: .
d_call: .
cdr3_aa: CASSLPRYEQYF
cdr3_nt: TGTGCCAGCAGTCTCCCCCGGTACGAGCAGTACTTC

cdr3_length: 15
j_call: TRBJ1-2
v_call: TRBV4-1
clone_size: many
d_call: .
cdr3_aa: CASSHDGTPDYGYTF
cdr3_nt: TGCGCCAGCAGCCATGACGGGACACCAGACTATGGCTACACCTTC

cdr3_length: 16
j_call: TRBJ2-5
v_call: TRBV11-2
clone_size: .
d_call: .
cdr3_aa: CASSLDYRTARGTQYF
cdr3_nt: TGTGCCAGCAGCTTAGATTACAGGACAGCCAGGGGGACCCAGTACTTC

cdr3_length: 14
j_call: TRBJ1-2
v_call: TRBV20-1
clone_size: .
d_call: TRBD1
cdr3_aa: CSASKGTGDYGYTF
cdr3_nt: TGCAGTGCTAGTAAAGGGACAGGAGACTATGGCTACACCTTC

cdr3_length: 13
j_call: TRBJ1-6
v_call: TRBV28
clone_size: .
d_call: .
cdr3_aa: CASSTGGTTPLHF
cdr3_nt: TGTGCCAGCAGTACGGGGGGGACTACACCCCTCCACTTT

cdr3_length: 13
j_call: TRBJ1-1
v_call: TRBV7-2
clone_size: many
d_call: .
cdr3_aa: CASSLTREAEAFF
cdr3_nt: TGTGCCAGCAGCTTAACCCGGGAGGCTGAAGCTTTCTTT

cdr3_length: 14
j_call: TRBJ1-1
v_call: TRBV12-3/TRBV12-4
clone_size: few
d_call: .
cdr3_aa: CASSFPHDNTEAFF
cdr3_nt: TGTGCCAGCAGTTTTCCCCACGATAACACTGAAGCTTTCTTT

cdr3_length: 16
j_call: TRBJ1-2
v_call: TRBV14
clone_size: few
d_call: TRBD1
cdr3_aa: CASSQTGQGAPYGYTF
cdr3_nt: TGTGCCAGCAGCCAAACCGGACAGGGGGCCCCATATGGCTACACCTTC

cdr3_length: 14
j_call: TRBJ2-7
v_call: TRBV2
clone_size: few
d_call: .
cdr3_aa: CASSEARSRAEQYF
cdr3_nt: TGTGCCAGCAGTGAAGCCCGAAGTCGGGCCGAGCAGTACTTC

cdr3_length: 17
j_call: TRBJ1-2
v_call: TRBV4-1
clone_size: .
d_call: .
cdr3_aa: CASSQEGMGPTEDGYTF
cdr3_nt: TGCGCCAGCAGCCAAGAGGGAATGGGACCCACCGAGGATGGCTACACCTTC

cdr3_length: 14
j_call: TRBJ1-1
v_call: TRBV4-3
clone_size: many
d_call: .
cdr3_aa: CASSDLVMNTEAFF
cdr3_nt: TGCGCCAGCAGCGACTTAGTAATGAACACTGAAGCTTTCTTT

cdr3_length: 16
j_call: TRBJ2-7
v_call: TRBV7-2
clone_size: many
d_call: TRBD1
cdr3_aa: CASSPGRTGYAYEQYF
cdr3_nt: TGTGCCAGCAGCCCAGGACGGACAGGGTATGCCTACGAGCAGTACTTC

cdr3_length: 15
j_call: TRBJ1-1
v_call: TRBV6-1
clone_size: many
d_call: .
cdr3_aa: CASSEGSGWNTEAFF
cdr3_nt: TGTGCCAGCAGTGAAGGCTCAGGGTGGAACACTGAAGCTTTCTTT

cdr3_length: 13
j_call: TRBJ1-1
v_call: TRBV20-1
clone_size: .
d_call: .
cdr3_aa: CSARDLGVTEAFF
cdr3_nt: TGCAGTGCTAGAGATCTGGGGGTAACTGAAGCTTTCTTT

cdr3_length: 12
j_call: TRBJ2-5
v_call: TRBV7-2
clone_size: medium-sized
d_call: .
cdr3_aa: CASRSEGKTQYF
cdr3_nt: TGTGCCAGCAGGTCCGAGGGAAAGACCCAGTACTTC

cdr3_length: 14
j_call: TRBJ2-2
v_call: TRBV6-1
clone_size: many
d_call: .
cdr3_aa: CASIGGGRTGELFF
cdr3_nt: TGTGCCAGCATCGGCGGGGGCAGAACCGGGGAGCTGTTTTTT

cdr3_length: 14
j_call: TRBJ2-1
v_call: TRBV6-1
clone_size: many
d_call: TRBD2
cdr3_aa: CASSEAAGAGEQFF
cdr3_nt: TGTGCCAGCAGTGAAGCAGCGGGGGCGGGTGAGCAGTTCTTC

cdr3_length: 15
j_call: TRBJ2-1
v_call: TRBV7-2
clone_size: many
d_call: TRBD1
cdr3_aa: CASSPDRGSYNEQFF
cdr3_nt: TGTGCCAGCAGCCCGGACAGGGGTTCCTACAATGAGCAGTTCTTC

cdr3_length: 15
j_call: TRBJ1-1
v_call: TRBV28
clone_size: many
d_call: .
cdr3_aa: CASATYGGGNTEAFF
cdr3_nt: TGTGCCAGCGCCACCTACGGGGGGGGAAACACTGAAGCTTTCTTT

cdr3_length: 14
j_call: TRBJ2-7
v_call: TRBV13
clone_size: few
d_call: .
cdr3_aa: CASSSTGEGYEQYF
cdr3_nt: TGTGCCAGCAGCTCGACAGGGGAGGGCTACGAGCAGTACTTC

cdr3_length: 14
j_call: TRBJ1-5
v_call: TRBV19
clone_size: .
d_call: .
cdr3_aa: CASGVAFSNQPQHF
cdr3_nt: TGTGCCAGTGGAGTCGCATTTAGCAATCAGCCCCAGCATTTT

cdr3_length: 15
j_call: TRBJ2-1
v_call: TRBV12-3/TRBV12-4
clone_size: .
d_call: TRBD2
cdr3_aa: CASSPSGRGINEQFF
cdr3_nt: TGTGCCAGCAGTCCGAGCGGGAGAGGTATTAATGAGCAGTTCTTC

cdr3_length: 15
j_call: TRBJ2-7
v_call: TRBV7-6
clone_size: few
d_call: .
cdr3_aa: CASSLGVYGAYEQYF
cdr3_nt: TGTGCCAGCAGCTTAGGAGTCTACGGAGCCTACGAGCAGTACTTC

cdr3_length: 16
j_call: TRBJ2-2
v_call: TRBV28
clone_size: many
d_call: TRBD2
cdr3_aa: CASRSRLAGTTGELFF
cdr3_nt: TGTGCCAGCAGGTCTCGACTAGCGGGAACCACCGGGGAGCTGTTTTTT

cdr3_length: 18
j_call: TRBJ2-3
v_call: TRBV25-1
clone_size: .
d_call: TRBD2
cdr3_aa: CASSDGTSGSRGTDTQYF
cdr3_nt: TGTGCCAGCAGTGACGGGACTAGCGGGAGTAGGGGCACAGATACGCAGTATTTT